This is a list of T cell receptor beta chains from one sample in a study of tumor-infiltrating lymphocytes in localized non-small cell lung cancer. Only in-frame clones appear in the TCRdb table, and some are missing; sequencing was by immunoSEQ multiplex PCR. The profile shows some 1,600 clones, about two fifths of them singletons. Sequenced: uninvolved lung tissue not adjacent to the tumor. The receptors were sampled from a human donor with non-small cell lung cancer. The CDR3 runs from the conserved cysteine through the conserved F or W. Each record gives: V gene, D gene, clone size, J gene, CDR3 DNA, CDR3 protein. A D gene is named only where the DNA matches it firmly. Part of the rows lack a size; the others show once, few, many or a class for expanded clones.

>TRBV30|TRBD1|-|TRBJ1-5
TGTGCCTGGAGAGGACCGGGACAGACGCAGCCCCAGCATTTT
CAWRGPGQTQPQHF
>TRBV6-5|TRBD1|-|TRBJ1-1
TGTGCCAGCAGTCCTCCGGGACAGAGGAACACTGAAGCTTTCTTT
CASSPPGQRNTEAFF
>TRBV2|TRBD2|-|TRBJ2-7
TGTGCCAGCAATGGGGGGGGTCACGAGCAGTACTTC
CASNGGGHEQYF
>TRBV5-1|TRBD2|few|TRBJ2-1
TGCGCCAGCAGCTTGATACCTTCGGGGGGGGGCTCCTACAATGAGCAGTTCTTC
CASSLIPSGGGSYNEQFF
>TRBV20-1|-|-|TRBJ2-1
TGCAGTGCTCACCCCTACAATGAGCAGTTCTTC
CSAHPYNEQFF
>TRBV6-1|-|-|TRBJ1-1
TGTGCCAGCAGTGAACGAACTTGGGACACTGAAGCTTTCTTT
CASSERTWDTEAFF
>TRBV27|-|-|TRBJ2-2
TGTGCCAGCGCCTTCTTCACCGGGGAGCTGTTTTTT
CASAFFTGELFF
>TRBV19|TRBD2|few|TRBJ2-5
TGTGCCAGCTCCCTCGGACTAGCGGAGACCCAGTACTTC
CASSLGLAETQYF
>TRBV2|-|-|TRBJ2-6
TGTGCCACCCTACCCGACTACGCCGGGGCCAACGTCCTGACTTTC
CATLPDYAGANVLTF
>TRBV30|-|few|TRBJ2-2
TGTGCCTGGAGTGTAGAATGGGACACGTCCGGGGAGCTGTTTTTT
CAWSVEWDTSGELFF
>TRBV2|-|-|TRBJ2-7
TGTGCCAGCAGTATATCTAGAAGCGTCCCCAACGAGCAGTACTTC
CASSISRSVPNEQYF
>TRBV5-1|-|-|TRBJ2-3
TGCGCCAGCAGCCTCGGGACTTCCGAGGGTGCAGATACGCAGTATTTT
CASSLGTSEGADTQYF
>TRBV19|TRBD1|-|TRBJ1-2
TGTGCCAGTAGTCGACAGGGTGAGGTGCATGGCTACACCTTC
CASSRQGEVHGYTF
>TRBV29-1|-|few|TRBJ2-7
TGCAGCGTCACCCGGATGGGGGGCGGGGGCGAGCAGTACTTC
CSVTRMGGGGEQYF
>TRBV2|-|-|TRBJ1-2
TGTGCCAGCAGTGATATTAACTATGGCTACACCTTC
CASSDINYGYTF
>TRBV9|-|-|TRBJ2-7
TGTGCCAGCAGCCCCGGAGTCTACGAGCAGTACTTC
CASSPGVYEQYF
>TRBV5-1|-|-|TRBJ2-1
TGCGCCAGCAGCTTGGAGCCCGGGAGCTCCTACAATGAGCAGTTCTTC
CASSLEPGSSYNEQFF